The 27 T cell receptor beta chains below were found in one sample sequenced in a study of T cells in Graves' hyperthyroidism and ophthalmopathy. It was RNA transcripts that yielded the amplified TCR beta CDR3 regions. HTBI primers were used for first-round RT-PCR of the TCR CDR3. MiXCR, run by TCRdb on the multiplex PCR reads, gives a single entry per CDR3 protein. The table includes roughly 250,000 distinct CDR3 sequences, around 15% detected once. Sample: blood. The receptors come from a young woman with Graves' ophthalmopathy.

This clonotype was recorded at least ten times. This chain joins TRBV7-9 and TRBJ2-5; no reliable D call. The germline gives CDR1 SEHNR, CDR2 FQNEAQ (reference sequence). This CDR3 has 13 residues. The V end was cut by 4 bases, the J end by 4 bases, with 10 bases between. The CDR3 region is CASSSAMRETQYF. CDR3 in DNA: TGTGCCAGCAGCTCCGCGATGAGAGAGACCCAGTACTTC.

This clonotype was counted ten times or more. The chain has TRBV30 and TRBJ1-2; possibly TRBD1 for D (5 bases). V was shortened by 5 bases and J by 4 bases, with 14 bases between the two germline ends. This CDR3 spans 13 amino acids. The germline CDR1 and CDR2 sequences are GTSNPN and SVGIG (reference sequence). CDR3: CAWSVGAVYGYTF. The CDR3 DNA follows: TGTGCCTGGTCCGTCGGGGCTGTCTATGGCTACACCTTC.

The sample holds many counts of this clonotype. CDR3: CSVGRANEKLFF. In DNA form, the CDR3 reads TGCAGCGTTGGACGGGCTAATGAAAAACTGTTTTTT. The rearrangement uses TRBV29-1 and TRBJ1-4; D uncertain. The CDR3 sequence is 12 residues long. CDR1 and CDR2 from the germline V gene are SQVTM and ANQGSEA. V was clipped by 4 bases and J by 3 bases, with 6 bases between them.

The CDR3 here is CSVSYPGTSGRGDNEQFF. The DNA for the CDR3 is TGCAGCGTCTCCTACCCCGGGACTAGCGGGAGGGGGGACAATGAGCAGTTCTTC. The rearrangement links TRBV29-1 to TRBJ2-1; TRBD2 matches 16 bases. The CDR3 is 18 residues long. The germline CDR1 and CDR2 sequences are SQVTM and ANQGSEA. The V and J ends lost 6 bases and 5 bases, in that order; junction bases with no gene match: 13.

This clonotype was counted at least ten times. The chain carries TRBV28 and TRBJ1-1, with a weak D call TRBD1 (5 bases). The CDR3 is made up of 13 amino acids. Germline V gives CDR1 MDHEN, CDR2 SYDVKM. V shed 6 bases and J shed 9 bases, with 17 bases lying between them. The CDR3 DNA follows: TGTGCCAGCAGCCCCGGAGGGACGGAGCAAGCTTTCTTT. It is translated as CASSPGGTEQAFF.

The J gene is TRBJ2-3, the V gene TRBV24-1; TRBD2 matches 7 bases. Germline loops: CDR1 KGHDR, CDR2 SFDVKD. The CDR3 spans 16 residues. The V segment lost 2 bases and the J segment 4 bases; nucleotides outside the gene matches: 8. CDR3 amino acids: CATSDWGGTTPDTQYF. CDR3 bases: TGTGCCACCAGTGATTGGGGTGGGACTACGCCAGATACGCAGTATTTT.

The J gene is TRBJ2-1, the V gene TRBV30; 7 bases fit TRBD2. The junction had 5 bases not matched to a gene; V was cut back by 0 bases and J by 6 bases. The germline V gene has CDR1 GTSNPN and CDR2 SVGIG (reference sequence). The CDR3 consists of 14 residues. The CDR3 bases are TGTGCCTGGAGTGTAGTTGCGGGAGTCAATGAGCAGTTCTTC. Protein sequence: CAWSVVAGVNEQFF.

This clonotype was detected many times. The rearrangement joins TRBV5-1 to TRBJ2-3, with 7 bases identical to TRBD2. The length of the CDR3 is 17 residues. Germline loops: CDR1 SGHRS, CDR2 YFSETQ. The junction had 7 bases not matched to a gene; V was cut back by 0 bases and J by 0 bases. The CDR3 nucleotides are TGCGCCAGCAGCTTGGCCGGGCTAGCGGCTAGCACAGATACGCAGTATTTT. Its translation: CASSLAGLAASTDTQYF.

This clonotype was seen ten or more times. The V gene is TRBV5-5, the J gene TRBJ1-1; 7 bases line up with TRBD1. The CDR3 length is 11 residues. CDR1 and CDR2 from the germline V gene are SGHKS and YYEKEE (reference sequence). The junction had 1 base not matched to a gene; V was cut back by 4 bases and J by 7 bases. CDR3 protein: CASSPGGEAFF. DNA for the CDR3: TGTGCCAGCAGCCCAGGGGGTGAAGCTTTCTTT.

This clonotype was observed many times. The CDR3 DNA reads as TGTGCCAGCAGCTTACTGACTAGTATCAATGAGCAGTTCTTC. Protein sequence: CASSLLTSINEQFF. The chain links TRBV11-2 to TRBJ2-1; a weak D match, TRBD2 (6 bases). Per germline, CDR1 SGHAT and CDR2 FQNNGV. V dropped 2 bases and J dropped 6 bases, with 11 bases sitting between them. This CDR3 region has 14 residues.

This clonotype was found many times. The V call is TRBV28, the J call TRBJ1-1, with 11 bases that match TRBD1. This CDR3 spans 16 amino acids. Germline trimming cut 2 bases from V and 4 bases from J; bases unmatched to any gene: 6. Germline loops: CDR1 MDHEN, CDR2 SYDVKM. The DNA of the CDR3 is TGTGCCAGCAGTTTAATAGGGGGACAGGGGGGCACTGAAGCTTTCTTT. Translating it yields CASSLIGGQGGTEAFF.

This clonotype was counted at least ten times. This chain connects TRBV5-8 to TRBJ2-1, with TRBD2 matching over 8 bases. The CDR3 sequence is 16 residues long. The germline CDR1 and CDR2 sequences are SGHTS and YDEGEE. V gave up 0 bases and J gave up 5 bases; unmatched junction bases: 7. The CDR3 DNA reads as TGTGCCAGCAGCTTGGCGGCCACTAGCGGCAACAATGAGCAGTTCTTC. Translation gives CASSLAATSGNNEQFF.

This clonotype was seen at least ten times. V and J are TRBV4-1 and TRBJ2-4; 9 nucleotides match TRBD2. With V trimmed by 4 bases and J by 4 bases, 2 bases remained unmatched. The CDR3 runs to 14 residues. Germline V gives CDR1 MGHRA, CDR2 YSYEKL. In nucleotides, the CDR3 is TGCGCCAGCAGCCTTAGCGGGGGAAAAAACATTCAGTACTTC. Its protein product is CASSLSGGKNIQYF.

This clonotype was found many times. At one of its ends the junction is not consistent with the germline gene, which may arise from a read error. The chain links TRBV11-3 to TRBJ2-7; 9 nucleotides match TRBD1. Germline CDR1 is SGHNT and CDR2 is YENEEA. This CDR3 has 13 residues. The chain's CDR3 is CAGSSGQGYEQYF. The CDR3 coding sequence is TGTGCCGGCAGCTCGGGACAGGGTTACGAGCAGTACTTC.

This clonotype was recorded a few times. This rearrangement joins TRBV5-6 to TRBJ1-3; D may be TRBD1 (5 bases). Deletions cut 4 bases from V and 4 bases from J, with 12 bases between. Looked up from germline, CDR1 is SGHDT and CDR2 is YYEEEE. CDR3 size: 14 residues. The CDR3 DNA is TGTGCCAGCAGCCCCGACAGATTAGGAAACACCATATATTTT. This codes for CASSPDRLGNTIYF.

There are many counts of this clonotype. The chain couples TRBV29-1 to TRBJ2-1; tentatively, D is TRBD1 or TRBD2 (6 bases each). Germline values: CDR1 SQVTM, CDR2 ANQGSEA. Deletions cut 3 bases from V and 3 bases from J, with 18 bases between. The CDR3 sequence is 16 residues long. CDR3 region: CSVDDKNRDFYNEQFF. Written as DNA, the CDR3 is TGCAGCGTTGACGATAAAAACAGGGACTTCTACAATGAGCAGTTCTTC.

On this clonotype: Since a much larger clone is just one base distant, this may be a read error. This chain joins TRBV7-8 and TRBJ1-5, with no clear D. In germline, CDR1 is SGHVS, CDR2 FQNEAQ. This CDR3 region has 16 residues. CDR3 nucleotides: TGTGCCAGCAGCCTAAGTAGGTGGAGTAGCAATCAGCCCCATCATTTT. Protein product: CASSLSRWSSNQPHHF.

This clonotype was seen ten or more times. This chain joins TRBV7-2 and TRBJ2-3; 10 nucleotides align to TRBD2. The V segment lost 3 bases and the J segment 1 base; nucleotides outside the gene matches: 19. Germline V lookup: CDR1 SGHTA, CDR2 FQGNSA. CDR3 length: 21 amino acids. CDR3 region: CASSFFFGYGLAGVGTDTQYF. The CDR3 DNA reads as TGTGCCAGCAGCTTTTTTTTCGGCTACGGTCTAGCGGGAGTTGGCACAGATACGCAGTATTTT. The full variable domain, its missing parts supplied by reference TRBV7-2 and TRBJ2-3, is GAGVSQSPSNKVTEKGKDVELRCDPISGHTALYWYRQSLGQGLEFLIYFQGNSAPDKSGLPSDRFSAERTGGSVSTLTIQRTQQEDSAVYLCASSFFFGYGLAGVGTDTQYFGPGTRLTVL.

This clonotype came up many times. CDR3: CASSLLVSPYGYTF. The CDR3 coding sequence is TGTGCCAGCAGTTTATTGGTCAGCCCTTATGGCTACACCTTC. The chain uses TRBV28 and TRBJ1-2; D not resolved. Germline V lookup: CDR1 MDHEN, CDR2 SYDVKM. The CDR3 contains 14 residues. V was pared by 1 base and J by 5 bases, with 11 bases between.

At least ten counts were recorded for this clonotype. This sequence joins TRBV11-3 and TRBJ2-1; unclear D gene. The CDR3 length is 15 residues. Germline CDR1 reads SGHNT; CDR2 reads YENEEA. The V end lost 5 bases, the J end lost 4 bases, and 15 bases lay between the germline ends. The CDR3 is CASSPSLDSYNEQFF. CDR3 DNA sequence: TGTGCCAGCAGCCCCAGTTTAGACTCTTACAATGAGCAGTTCTTC.

In this sample, this clonotype turned up many times. The chain links TRBV5-1 to TRBJ1-1; D remains ambiguous. The CDR3 runs to 14 residues. Between the trimmed V and J ends, which lost 0 bases and 4 bases, there was a span of 10 bases. Germline CDR1 and CDR2: SGHRS and YFSETQ. CDR3 sequence: CASSLGSLFTEAFF. The CDR3 DNA sequence: TGCGCCAGCAGCTTGGGATCCCTTTTCACTGAAGCTTTCTTT.

This clonotype came up many times. The chain combines TRBV7-9 with TRBJ1-4, with TRBD1 identical over 10 bases. The CDR3 is 16 residues long. V shed 6 bases, J shed 0 bases, and the junction held 4 bases outside the gene matches. Germline V gives CDR1 SEHNR, CDR2 FQNEAQ (reference sequence). The DNA for the CDR3 is TGTGCCAGCAGTAACGGACAGGGGGCAACTAATGAAAAACTGTTTTTT. It yields the protein CASSNGQGATNEKLFF.

This clonotype was picked up many times. CDR3 region: CATQGRTGDVGPQHF. CDR3 in DNA: TGTGCCACCCAAGGGAGGACAGGGGACGTAGGGCCCCAGCATTTT. The chain is built from TRBV28 and TRBJ1-5, with TRBD1 identical over 9 bases. The CDR3 consists of 15 residues. Germline assignment: CDR1 MDHEN and CDR2 SYDVKM. V trimming: 10 bases; J trimming: 9 bases; junction bases outside the gene matches: 16.

This clonotype was observed at least ten times. A junction boundary mismatches the germline segment, possibly from a read error. The V call is TRBV30, the J call TRBJ2-3; D is unclear. There are 13 residues in the CDR3. Per the germline V gene, CDR1 is GTSNPN and CDR2 is SVGIG (reference sequence). CDR3 in amino acids: CAWSGGPTDTQYF. The CDR3 DNA is TGTGCCTGGAGTGGGGGTCCCACAGATACACAGTATTTT. The variable domain in full, with the rest retrieved from reference TRBV30 and TRBJ2-3, is SQTIHQWPATLVQPVGSPLSLECTVEGTSNPNLYWYRQAAGRGLQLLFYSVGIGQISSEVPQNLSASRPQDRQFILSSKKLLLSDSGFYLCAWSGGPTDTQYFGPGTRLTVL.

This clonotype was seen at least ten times. The J gene is TRBJ1-5, the V gene TRBV19; D unresolved. The germline V and J ends were trimmed by 3 bases and 2 bases, with 14 bases remaining between them. The CDR3 length is 16 residues. Germline CDR1 is LNHDA and CDR2 is SQIVND (reference sequence). This CDR3 reads CASSISPGRGNQPQHF. For the CDR3, the DNA is TGTGCCAGTAGTATCTCCCCCGGGAGGGGCAATCAGCCCCAGCATTTT.

This clonotype has a handful of counts. A much larger clonotype is one base distant, so this may be a read error. The chain recombines TRBV12-3 or TRBV12-4 with TRBJ1-1; TRBD1 matches 10 bases. The CDR3 spans 14 residues. CDR3 coding DNA: TGTGCCAGCAGACGGGACAGGGGACGCCCTGAAACTTTCTTT. Its protein is CASRRDRGRPETFF.

A note on this clonotype: Without the conserved terminal phenylalanine or tryptophan, this CDR3 likely stems from a read error. This rearrangement joins TRBV20-1 to TRBJ1-1; 10 bases fit TRBD1. With 6 bases clipped from V and 3 bases from J, the junction kept 4 bases outside the gene matches. The CDR3 runs 13 residues. Germline lookup yields CDR1 DFQATT and CDR2 SNEGSKA (reference sequence). The CDR3 DNA reads TGCAGTGCCCCAGGGACAGGGGACACTGAAGCTTTCCTT. This gives the protein CSAPGTGDTEAFL.